A single sample gave rise to the 27 T cell receptor beta chains below, sequenced in a study of regulatory T cells in long-lasting Graves disease. HTBI primers from iRepertoire and Arm-PCR of CDR3 regions yielded the TCR beta libraries. MiXCR, applied by TCRdb to the multiplex PCR reads, yields one record per CDR3 protein. The sample records around 450,000 distinct CDR3 sequences, 15% being singletons. The time point was: newly diagnosed GD, antithyroid drugs for less than 3 months. PBMC-extracted RNA yielded the TCR library. The same sample was also used in a study of T cells in Graves' hyperthyroidism and ophthalmopathy.

Source: peripheral blood mononuclear cells (PBMCs), taken at new diagnosis, from a patient treated with antithyroid drugs. Source of these receptors: a woman aged 25 to 45 with Graves disease.

The sample holds many counts of this clonotype. The chain combines TRBV18 with TRBJ2-5; tentative D call: TRBD1 (6 bases). Germline CDR1 and CDR2: KGHSH and LQKENI. There are 15 residues in the CDR3. V was trimmed by 5 bases and J by 5 bases, leaving 18 bases between them. The CDR3 loop is CASSEYDRPFETQYF. CDR3 sequence (DNA): TGTGCCAGCTCAGAATACGACAGGCCGTTTGAGACCCAGTACTTC.

This clonotype was picked up many times. In nucleotides, the CDR3 is TGTGCCACCAGCGAGGAATGGAGCCTATCGGGGGTAGATAACTATGGCTACACCTTC. Residues: CATSEEWSLSGVDNYGYTF. The rearrangement links TRBV15 to TRBJ1-2, with D possibly TRBD1 on 5 matching bases. The CDR3 consists of 19 residues. Germline CDR1 is LNHNV and CDR2 is YYDKDF (reference sequence). V lost 5 bases to trimming and J lost 1 base, with 26 bases between them.

This clonotype was counted many times. This chain links TRBV3-1 with TRBJ2-7, with TRBD2 matching 13 bases. Germline values: CDR1 LGHDT, CDR2 YNNKEL (reference sequence). This CDR3 is built from 16 residues. Unmatched junction bases numbered 11, after V lost 6 bases and J lost 6 bases. The CDR3 DNA is TGTGCCAGCAGTCCCCCCCGGACTAGCGGGGGCGCCGAGCAGTACTTC. Its protein is CASSPPRTSGGAEQYF.

Many counts were recorded for this clonotype. The chain couples TRBV27 to TRBJ2-3; D could derive from TRBD1 or TRBD2 (5 bases each). This CDR3 comprises 15 residues. CDR1 is MNHEY, CDR2 SMNVEV, per germline (reference sequence). The V gene lost 1 base and the J gene lost 2 bases, with 10 bases spanning the gap. CDR3 in DNA: TGTGCCAGCAGTTTATTTAGGGGAGTCACAGATACGCAGTATTTT. This sequence encodes CASSLFRGVTDTQYF.

About this clonotype itself: A far larger clone is off by one base, so a read error is likely. The chain links TRBV6-2 or TRBV6-3 to TRBJ1-5; D is uncertain. CDR1 and CDR2 from the germline V gene are MNHEY and SVGEGT. The CDR3 is 16 amino acids. V was cut by 6 bases and J by 7 bases, with 22 bases left in between. The DNA for the CDR3 is TGTGCCAGCAGCGACGCGGAGGGCGCGGTAGGGCAGCCCCAGCATTTT. Protein: CASSDAEGAVGQPQHF.

This clonotype was seen many times. The rearrangement joins TRBV6-2 or TRBV6-3 to TRBJ2-7; 7 nucleotides line up with TRBD1. The CDR3 sequence is 14 residues long. The V and J ends lost 2 bases and 0 bases, in that order; junction bases with no gene match: 1. Germline V CDR1 and CDR2: MNHEY, SVGEGT. CDR3 bases: TGTGCCAGCAGTTACGGGACAGACTCCTACGAGCAGTACTTC. It specifies CASSYGTDSYEQYF.

The chain carries TRBV6-5 and TRBJ2-2; 11 nucleotides agree with TRBD2. CDR3 length equals 17 residues. The V and J ends lost 4 bases and 11 bases, in that order; junction bases with no gene match: 15. From germline, CDR1 is MNHEY and CDR2 SVGAGI. The CDR3 coding sequence is TGTGCCAGCAGTTTACTCGGAGTAGCGGGAGGGCCCAGAGAGCTGTTTTTT. This encodes CASSLLGVAGGPRELFF.

This clonotype has a count of ten or more. This rearrangement joins TRBV12-3 or TRBV12-4 to TRBJ2-1; D is unresolved. The CDR3 has 16 amino acids. Trimming left V 3 bases short and J 7 bases short, with 19 bases between. The CDR3 nucleotides read TGTGCCAGCAGTTTTCCCCCCATCTCCGGTAGGAATGAGCAGTTCTTC. This translates into CASSFPPISGRNEQFF.

This clonotype was recorded many times. V gene TRBV6-1 combines with J gene TRBJ2-1; TRBD2 matches 11 bases. This CDR3 has 19 amino acids. In germline, CDR1 is MNHNS, CDR2 SASEGT. The V and J ends lost 3 bases and 7 bases, in that order; junction bases with no gene match: 17. CDR3 in DNA: TGTGCCAGCAGTGAGACCGGGACCGAGGGACTAGCGGTACCGAATGAGCAGTTCTTC. This codes for CASSETGTEGLAVPNEQFF.

J is TRBJ2-7 and V is TRBV14, with D hard to call. The CDR3 has 15 amino acids. Trimming cost V 4 bases and J 1 base, with 14 bases left between them. Per the germline V gene, CDR1 is SGHDN and CDR2 is FVKESK. The CDR3 bases are TGTGCCAGCAGCCCTCCAGAAGCCAGATCCTACGAGCAGTACTTC. Amino acids: CASSPPEARSYEQYF.

This clonotype was seen repeatedly, ten times or more. This chain connects TRBV9 to TRBJ2-1; D is perhaps TRBD2 (6 bases). The CDR3 has 14 residues. CDR1 and CDR2 from the germline V gene are SGDLS and YYNGEE. The V end was cut by 4 bases, the J end by 9 bases, with 17 bases between. The CDR3 coding sequence is TGTGCCAGCAGCCGAAAAGTAGACGGGAGTGAGCAGTTCTTC. It is translated as CASSRKVDGSEQFF. Filled out from reference TRBV9 and TRBJ2-1, the complete variable domain reads DSGVTQTPKHLITATGQRVTLRCSPRSGDLSVYWYQQSLDQGLQFLIQYYNGEERAKGNILERFSAQQFPDLHSELNLSSLELGDSALYFCASSRKVDGSEQFFGPGTRLTVL.

The rearrangement uses TRBV12-3 or TRBV12-4 and TRBJ2-3; 14 bases agree with TRBD2. V lost 7 bases to trimming and J lost 11 bases; unmatched junction nucleotides: 11. The CDR3 has 15 residues. This chain's CDR3 is CASIPTSGRARGQYF. The CDR3 region has the DNA TGTGCCAGCATCCCGACTAGCGGGAGGGCTCGGGGGCAGTATTTT.

The chain combines TRBV19 with TRBJ2-5; 7 nucleotides align to TRBD2. Germline trimming cut 5 bases from V and 3 bases from J; bases unmatched to any gene: 12. The CDR3 totals 16 residues. CDR1 is LNHDA, CDR2 SQIVND, per germline (reference sequence). The DNA for the CDR3 is TGTGCCAGTAGTGGGAGGGGCCCACTGGCCGAAGAGACCCAGTACTTC. This translates into CASSGRGPLAEETQYF.

There are a few counts of this clonotype. This chain uses TRBV19 with TRBJ2-3; a weak D match, TRBD1 (7 bases). The CDR3 has 18 residues. Germline V gives CDR1 LNHDA, CDR2 SQIVND (reference sequence). Between the trimmed V and J ends, which lost 5 bases and 2 bases, there was a span of 23 bases. DNA for the CDR3: TGTGCCAGTAGTTGGCGCGGGATGAGGGGGCGGAACACAGATACGCAGTATTTT. Encoded protein: CASSWRGMRGRNTDTQYF. Full variable domain (outside the CDR3, taken from reference TRBV19 and TRBJ2-3): DGGITQSPKYLFRKEGQNVTLSCEQNLNHDAMYWYRQDPGQGLRLIYYSQIVNDFQKGDIAEGYSVSREKKESFPLTVTSAQKNPTAFYLCASSWRGMRGRNTDTQYFGPGTRLTVL.

This clonotype has only a few counts. The gene calls are TRBV28 and TRBJ1-2, with TRBD1 identical over 7 bases. CDR3 size: 13 residues. V was pared by 7 bases and J by 8 bases, with 10 bases of the junction left unmatched. CDR1 is MDHEN, CDR2 SYDVKM, per germline. The CDR3 region is CASNAPTGKGYTF. DNA of the CDR3: TGTGCCAGCAACGCCCCGACAGGGAAGGGCTACACCTTC.

This clonotype was seen a few times. The V call is TRBV9, the J call TRBJ1-3; 12 positions match TRBD1. J lost 6 bases, V lost 4 bases, and 8 bases had no gene match. The CDR3 totals 16 residues. CDR1 and CDR2 from the germline V gene are SGDLS and YYNGEE. CDR3 amino acids: CASSPSSGQGANTIYF. The CDR3 region has the DNA TGTGCCAGCAGCCCCTCATCGGGACAGGGGGCAAACACCATATATTTT.

This clonotype was counted at least ten times. The CDR3 is CASSLWGTRTASTDTQYF. Written as DNA, the CDR3 is TGTGCCAGCAGTTTGTGGGGGACCCGGACAGCCAGCACAGATACGCAGTATTTT. V usage is TRBV12-3 or TRBV12-4 and J usage is TRBJ2-3; D is perhaps TRBD1 (6 bases). Trimming removed 3 bases at V and 0 bases at J, with 19 bases between. The CDR3 totals 18 residues.

In this sample, this clonotype turned up many times. The chain has TRBV24-1 and TRBJ2-5, with 10 bases lining up with TRBD1. The CDR3 is 18 residues long. Germline loops: CDR1 KGHDR, CDR2 SFDVKD. Trimming took 7 bases from V and 4 from J; bases not matched to a gene: 17. As DNA, the CDR3 is TGTGCCACCAGCAGAGGCGGTAGGGGACAGGGGTTTCGAGAGACCCAGTACTTC. This translates into CATSRGGRGQGFRETQYF.

A few counts support this clonotype. A read error may produce the germline difference seen at one junction end. The gene calls are TRBV18 and TRBJ2-7; TRBD1 matches 10 bases. This CDR3 spans 15 amino acids. Germline V gene data show CDR1 as KGHSH and CDR2 as LQKENI. The CDR3 DNA reads TGTGTCAGCTCACCAGCCGGGACAGGGGTCTACGAGCAGTACTTC. Translating gives CVSSPAGTGVYEQYF.

This chain joins TRBV4-1 and TRBJ2-7; TRBD2 matches 7 bases. Germline CDR1 is MGHRA and CDR2 is YSYEKL. The J segment lost 5 bases and the V segment lost 4 bases, leaving 11 bases of the junction unmatched. The CDR3 has 15 amino acids. CDR3 sequence reads: CASSLNPGREDEQYF. In nucleotides, the CDR3 is TGCGCCAGCAGCCTAAATCCAGGGAGGGAGGACGAGCAGTACTTC.

This clonotype was counted at least ten times. The genes are TRBV5-1 and TRBJ1-3; TRBD1 might be the D (6 bases). The ends were cut back, 1 base at V and 2 bases at J, with 13 bases in the middle. The CDR3 length is 16 residues. CDR1 and CDR2 (germline): SGHRS, YFSETQ. The CDR3 sequence is CASSLSGTRTGNTIYF. CDR3 sequence (DNA): TGCGCCAGCAGCTTGAGTGGGACAAGAACTGGAAACACCATATATTTT.

The V and J genes are TRBV20-1 and TRBJ2-7; D is possibly TRBD1 (6 bases). Germline V gene lookup returns CDR1 DFQATT and CDR2 SNEGSKA (reference sequence). CDR3 length equals 16 residues. V shed 4 bases and J shed 2 bases, with 21 bases lying between them. CDR3 nucleotides: TGCAGTGCTACCCCTCCGGACAGTCCCTATACCTACGAGCAGTACTTC. Protein: CSATPPDSPYTYEQYF.

V gene TRBV12-3 or TRBV12-4 combines with J gene TRBJ1-1; D call uncertain. V was clipped by 7 bases and J by 1 base, with 10 bases between them. The CDR3 is 13 amino acids. In DNA, the CDR3 is TGTGCCAGCACCTCGAAGGGGAACACTGAAGCTTTCTTT. Translating it yields CASTSKGNTEAFF.

This clonotype was detected a few times. One end of the junction does not line up with germline, which may come from a read error. The J gene is TRBJ1-5, the V gene TRBV2; D might be TRBD1 (5 bases). The V gene's germline CDR1 is SNHLY and CDR2 FYNNEI. The CDR3 spans 14 residues. The CDR3 DNA reads TGTACCAGCAGTGAGTGGACACTCAATCAGCCCCAGCATTTT. Amino acids: CTSSEWTLNQPQHF.

This clonotype was found a few times. The chain is built from TRBV19 and TRBJ1-5; D gene uncertain. The CDR3 length is 14 residues. CDR1 and CDR2 from the germline V gene are LNHDA and SQIVND (reference sequence). With 2 bases removed from V and 9 bases from J, the gap between germline ends came to 14 bases. Here the CDR3 DNA reads TGTGCCAGTAGTATATCGGGAGCCCGGACGCCCCAGCATTTT. Amino acids: CASSISGARTPQHF. The variable domain in full, with the rest retrieved from reference TRBV19 and TRBJ1-5, is DGGITQSPKYLFRKEGQNVTLSCEQNLNHDAMYWYRQDPGQGLRLIYYSQIVNDFQKGDIAEGYSVSREKKESFPLTVTSAQKNPTAFYLCASSISGARTPQHFGDGTRLSIL.

This clonotype was observed a few times. The chain carries TRBV15 and TRBJ1-3, with D possibly being TRBD1 (6 bases). CDR1 is LNHNV and CDR2 is YYDKDF in the germline V gene (reference sequence). Trimming took off 0 bases at V and 2 bases at J, with 8 bases between the two ends. This CDR3 contains 15 residues. CDR3: CATSRDQGPGNTIYF. Here the CDR3 DNA reads TGTGCCACCAGCAGAGATCAGGGGCCTGGAAACACCATATATTTT.

J is TRBJ2-7 and V is TRBV10-3; D unclear. CDR3 length: 13 residues. V was pared by 4 bases and J by 7 bases, with 14 bases between. In germline, CDR1 is ENHRY, CDR2 SYGVKD. The DNA of the CDR3 is TGTGCCATCAGTGTTTACACCTCTGGGGAGCAGTACTTC. Its translation: CAISVYTSGEQYF.